These 8 T cell receptor beta chains came from one sample sequenced in a study of human T cells and chemical hapten exposure. TCRdb processed the RACE reads anew with MiXCR; each CDR3 protein has one entry. The sample lists some 170,000 distinct CDR3 sequences; around a quarter were seen once. As to time point: patch test 3, about 24 weeks after DPC sensitization. The treatment denotes: therapeutic diphenylcyclopropenone sensitization with weekly scalp DPC. The sequenced sample was whole blood, obtained in connection with sensitization to the hapten diphenylcyclopropenone (DPC). The source is a woman under 30 with alopecia areata. Some clones in this sample may be carry-over from other donors' samples.

The chain links TRBV18 to TRBJ2-7; weak D call: TRBD1 (6 bases). Germline values: CDR1 KGHSH, CDR2 LQKENI. The CDR3 runs 16 residues. V lost 3 bases to trimming and J lost 4 bases, with 19 bases between them. Here the CDR3 reads CASSPRTDHLTYEQYF. The DNA for the CDR3 is TGTGCCAGCTCACCTAGGACAGACCATTTGACGTACGAGCAGTACTTC.

The chain links TRBV25-1 to TRBJ1-5; D gene unclear. This CDR3 has 14 amino acids. Germline V CDR1 and CDR2: MGHDK, SYGVNS. The V end lost 3 bases, the J end lost 5 bases, and 11 bases lay between the germline ends. The DNA for the CDR3 is TGTGCCAGCAGTGAGGAAATCGTCGATCAGCCCCAGCATTTT. It codes for CASSEEIVDQPQHF.

In this sample, this clonotype turned up a few times. The chain has TRBV7-9 and TRBJ1-1; weak D call: TRBD1 (6 bases). CDR3 size: 14 residues. CDR1 is SEHNR, CDR2 FQNEAQ, per germline (reference sequence). Trimming shortened V by 5 bases and J by 2 bases, and 12 bases separated the two germline ends. The CDR3 loop reads CASSHGDINTEAFF. CDR3 DNA: TGTGCCAGCAGCCACGGGGACATTAACACTGAAGCTTTCTTT.

This clonotype was seen only a few times. The chain joins TRBV7-2 to TRBJ2-1; no clear D gene. Germline V gene data show CDR1 as SGHTA and CDR2 as FQGNSA. Trimming pared 1 base from V and 5 bases from J, leaving 6 bases between. The CDR3 sequence is 13 residues long. CDR3 in amino acids: CASSLEYHNEQFF. The CDR3 bases are TGTGCCAGCAGCTTAGAATACCACAATGAGCAGTTCTTC. Full variable domain (missing parts from reference TRBV7-2 and TRBJ2-1): GAGVSQSPSNKVTEKGKDVELRCDPISGHTALYWYRQSLGQGLEFLIYFQGNSAPDKSGLPSDRFSAERTGGSVSTLTIQRTQQEDSAVYLCASSLEYHNEQFFGPGTRLTVL.

This clonotype was recorded many times. This chain joins TRBV5-6 and TRBJ2-5, with 7 positions matching TRBD2. With V trimmed by 4 bases and J by 4 bases, 4 bases remained unmatched. The CDR3 totals 13 residues. From germline, CDR1 is SGHDT and CDR2 YYEEEE. The chain's CDR3 is CASSLLALETQYF. Here the CDR3 DNA reads TGTGCCAGCAGCCTACTAGCGCTAGAGACCCAGTACTTC.

The chain combines TRBV4-1 with TRBJ1-1, with TRBD1 matching 10 bases. The CDR3 runs 17 residues. The J segment lost 2 bases and the V segment lost 4 bases, leaving 10 bases of the junction unmatched. The germline CDR1 and CDR2 sequences are MGHRA and YSYEKL. As DNA, the CDR3 is TGCGCCAGCAGCCCCCCCTTTCGGACAGGGGGAAACACTGAAGCTTTCTTT. Amino acid sequence: CASSPPFRTGGNTEAFF.

This clonotype was seen only a few times. The J gene is TRBJ2-7, the V gene TRBV29-1; D is uncertain. The germline CDR1 and CDR2 sequences are SQVTM and ANQGSEA. Trimming took off 2 bases at V and 2 bases at J, with 7 bases between the two ends. CDR3 length: 12 residues. CDR3 region: CSVETGPYEQYF. The CDR3 bases are TGCAGCGTTGAAACTGGCCCCTACGAGCAGTACTTC.

V and J are TRBV20-1 and TRBJ2-3; a weak D match, TRBD2 (6 bases). V lost 3 bases, J lost 2 bases, and 9 bases lay in between. The CDR3 has 13 residues. CDR1 is DFQATT and CDR2 is SNEGSKA in the germline V gene (reference sequence). The CDR3 region is CSARAGYTDTQYF. The CDR3 bases are TGCAGTGCTAGGGCGGGATACACAGATACGCAGTATTTT.